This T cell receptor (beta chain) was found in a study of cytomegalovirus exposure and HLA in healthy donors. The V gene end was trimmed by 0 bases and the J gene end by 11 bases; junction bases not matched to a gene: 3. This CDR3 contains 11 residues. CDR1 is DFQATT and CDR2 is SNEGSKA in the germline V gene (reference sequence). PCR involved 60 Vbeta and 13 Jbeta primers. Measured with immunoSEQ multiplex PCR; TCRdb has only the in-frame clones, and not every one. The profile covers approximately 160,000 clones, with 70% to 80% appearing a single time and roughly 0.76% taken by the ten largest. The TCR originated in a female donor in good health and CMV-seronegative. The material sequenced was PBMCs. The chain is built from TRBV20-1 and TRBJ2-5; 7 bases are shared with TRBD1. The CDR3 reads CSARDSGQQYF. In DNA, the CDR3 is TGCAGTGCTAGAGATTCGGGACAGCAGTACTTC.